These 11 T cell receptor beta chains were sequenced from one sample in a study of OX40 agonist ivuxolimab in advanced cancers. Clones were sequenced by immunoSEQ multiplex PCR, and TCRdb holds only the in-frame ones, with some missing. In the table there are tens of thousands of clones, roughly 80% of which are singletons. The sample in question was CD4+ or CD8+ T cells sorted from blood, obtained in a trial of the OX40 agonist ivuxolimab. Source of these receptors: an adult with an advanced solid tumor such as melanoma, head and neck, liver or kidney cancer.

This clone was seen just once. CDR3 region: CASSLVTGSSKNIQYF. In DNA form, the CDR3 reads TGTGCCAGCAGCTTAGTGACAGGGAGTTCCAAAAACATTCAGTACTTC. The rearrangement uses TRBV11-1 and TRBJ2-4; TRBD1 matches 7 bases. The germline CDR1 and CDR2 sequences are SGHAT and FQDESV (reference sequence). With V trimmed by 1 base and J by 2 bases, 5 bases remained unmatched. The CDR3 totals 16 residues. Full variable domain (remainder filled in from reference TRBV11-1 and TRBJ2-4): EAEVAQSPRYKITEKSQAVAFWCDPISGHATLYWYRQILGQGPELLVQFQDESVVDDSQLPKDRFSAERLKGVDSTLKIQPAELGDSAMYLCASSLVTGSSKNIQYFGAGTRLSVL.

V gene TRBV29-1 combines with J gene TRBJ1-1; D perhaps matches TRBD1 (6 bases). Germline V gene sequence: CDR1 SQVTM, CDR2 ANQGSEA. V gave up 4 bases and J gave up 6 bases, with 12 bases separating them. The CDR3 is 12 residues long. The CDR3 DNA reads TGCAGCGTTGTAACAGGGACCCCTGAAGCTTTCTTT. Translating it yields CSVVTGTPEAFF.

This chain links TRBV5-1 with TRBJ1-1; tentatively, D is TRBD1 (6 bases). Germline CDR1 is SGHRS and CDR2 is YFSETQ. Trimming cost V 3 bases and J 2 bases, with 11 bases left between them. CDR3 length: 14 residues. CDR3 coding DNA: TGCGCCAGCAGCTCCGCGGGGGGCAACACTGAAGCTTTCTTT. It translates to CASSSAGGNTEAFF.

The chain joins TRBV7-2 to TRBJ1-1; D gene uncertain. CDR3 size: 14 residues. Deletions cut 1 base from V and 1 base from J, with 7 bases between. CDR1 SGHTA and CDR2 FQGNSA come from the germline V gene. Here the CDR3 reads CASSLGGRNTEAFF. In nucleotides, the CDR3 is TGTGCCAGCAGCTTAGGTGGCAGGAACACTGAAGCTTTCTTT.

V and J are TRBV7-6 and TRBJ2-5; 9 nucleotides match TRBD1. The junction had 9 bases not matched to a gene; V was cut back by 5 bases and J by 5 bases. The CDR3 contains 15 residues. Germline lookup yields CDR1 SGHVS and CDR2 FNYEAQ. CDR3 residues: CASSTGTGSMETQYF. The CDR3 nucleotides are TGTGCCAGCAGCACTGGGACAGGGAGTATGGAGACCCAGTACTTC.

By its share, this clone is medium-sized. V usage is TRBV5-1 and J usage is TRBJ1-2; possibly TRBD1 for D (6 bases). Trimming stripped 0 bases from V and 4 bases from J, with 10 bases between. Germline V CDR1 and CDR2: SGHRS, YFSETQ. The CDR3 covers 14 residues. CDR3 sequence: CASSLDGGFYGYTF. For the CDR3, the DNA is TGCGCCAGCAGCTTGGATGGGGGCTTCTATGGCTACACCTTC.

The chain carries TRBV7-2 and TRBJ1-4; D perhaps matches TRBD1 (6 bases). CDR1 and CDR2 (germline): SGHTA, FQGNSA. There are 13 residues in the CDR3. Trimming removed 2 bases from V and 13 bases from J, with 14 bases in between. The CDR3 nucleotides read TGTGCCAGCAGCTTAAAAAGGGGGGAGGCACTGTTTTTT. This translates into CASSLKRGEALFF.

This sequence joins TRBV29-1 and TRBJ1-1; 7 bases line up with TRBD1. There are 12 residues in the CDR3. Germline V gene data show CDR1 as SQVTM and CDR2 as ANQGSEA. V was pared by 5 bases and J by 4 bases, with 4 bases of the junction left unmatched. Here the CDR3 DNA reads TGCAGCGTTCCTAGACAGGGCACTGAAGCTTTCTTT. Translation: CSVPRQGTEAFF.

V usage is TRBV11-3 and J usage is TRBJ2-3; TRBD1 is a possible D gene (5 bases). The CDR3 covers 17 residues. The V and J ends lost 0 bases and 6 bases respectively, with 19 bases between them. Germline loops: CDR1 SGHNT, CDR2 YENEEA. CDR3 in amino acids: CASSLDGRFTGVDTQYF. The DNA of the CDR3 is TGTGCCAGCAGCTTAGATGGGCGGTTCACAGGCGTGGATACGCAGTATTTT.

This clone was detected only a few times. This chain connects TRBV27 to TRBJ2-7; TRBD2 matches 7 bases. The V and J ends lost 1 base and 3 bases, in that order; junction bases with no gene match: 9. This CDR3 is built from 16 residues. Germline CDR1 reads MNHEY; CDR2 reads SMNVEV (reference sequence). This chain's CDR3 is CASSLFGGRGGYEQYF. CDR3 nucleotide sequence: TGTGCCAGCAGTTTATTTGGAGGGAGGGGTGGCTACGAGCAGTACTTC.

This sequence joins TRBV6-6 and TRBJ2-5; no firm D call. The end of the DNA aligns better with TRBJ2-7, so the J call may be wrong. The CDR3 totals 13 residues. The germline V gene has CDR1 MNHNY and CDR2 SVGAGI (reference sequence). CDR3 nucleotide sequence: TGTGCCAGCAGTTACGGGCAGATCTACGAGCAGTACTTC. Its protein product is CASSYGQIYEQYF.